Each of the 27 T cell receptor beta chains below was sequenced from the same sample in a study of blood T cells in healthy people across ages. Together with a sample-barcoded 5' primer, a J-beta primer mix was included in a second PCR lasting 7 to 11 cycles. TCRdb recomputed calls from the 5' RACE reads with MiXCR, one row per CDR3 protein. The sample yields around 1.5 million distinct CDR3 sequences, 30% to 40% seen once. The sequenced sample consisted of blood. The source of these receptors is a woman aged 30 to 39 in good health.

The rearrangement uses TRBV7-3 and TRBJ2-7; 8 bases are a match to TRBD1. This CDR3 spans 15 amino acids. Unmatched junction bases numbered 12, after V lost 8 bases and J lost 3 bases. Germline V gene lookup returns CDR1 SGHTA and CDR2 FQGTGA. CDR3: CASSGGQGDGYEQYF. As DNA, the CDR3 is TGTGCCAGCTCAGGGGGCCAGGGGGATGGCTACGAGCAGTACTTC. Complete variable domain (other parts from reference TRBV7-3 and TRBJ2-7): GAGVSQTPSNKVTEKGKYVELRCDPISGHTALYWYRQSLGQGPEFLIYFQGTGAADDSGLPNDRFFAVRPEGSVSTLKIQRTERGDSAVYLCASSGGQGDGYEQYFGPGTRLTVT.

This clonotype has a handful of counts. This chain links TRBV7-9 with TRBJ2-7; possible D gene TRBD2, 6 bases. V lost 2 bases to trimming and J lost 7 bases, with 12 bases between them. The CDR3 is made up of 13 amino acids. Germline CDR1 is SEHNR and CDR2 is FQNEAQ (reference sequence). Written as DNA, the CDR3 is TGTGCCAGCAGCTTACTTCTGGGGAGGGAGCAGTACTTC. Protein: CASSLLLGREQYF.

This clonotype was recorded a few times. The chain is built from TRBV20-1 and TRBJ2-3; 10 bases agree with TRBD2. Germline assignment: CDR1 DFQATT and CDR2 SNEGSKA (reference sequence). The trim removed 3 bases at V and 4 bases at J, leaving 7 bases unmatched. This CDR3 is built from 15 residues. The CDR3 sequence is CSASMGLARSDTQYF. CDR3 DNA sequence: TGCAGTGCTAGTATGGGACTAGCGAGATCAGATACGCAGTATTTT.

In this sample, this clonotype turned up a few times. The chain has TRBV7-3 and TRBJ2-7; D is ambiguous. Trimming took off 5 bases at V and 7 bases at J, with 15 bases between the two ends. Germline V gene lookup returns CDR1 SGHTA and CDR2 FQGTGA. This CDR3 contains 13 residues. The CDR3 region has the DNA TGTGCCAGCAGCCGAAGCACTACCCAGGAGCAGTACTTC. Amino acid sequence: CASSRSTTQEQYF.

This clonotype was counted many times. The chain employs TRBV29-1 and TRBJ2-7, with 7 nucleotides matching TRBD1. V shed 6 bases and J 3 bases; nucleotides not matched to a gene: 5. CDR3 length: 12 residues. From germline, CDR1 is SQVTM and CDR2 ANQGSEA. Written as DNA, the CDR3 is TGCAGCGTCACAGGACAGGACTACGAGCAGTACTTC. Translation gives CSVTGQDYEQYF.

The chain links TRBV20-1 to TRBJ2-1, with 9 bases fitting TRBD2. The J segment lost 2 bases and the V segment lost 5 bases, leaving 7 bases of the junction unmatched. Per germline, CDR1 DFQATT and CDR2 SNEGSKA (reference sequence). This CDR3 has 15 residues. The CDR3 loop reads CSAPLAGYPYNEQFF. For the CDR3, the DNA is TGCAGTGCTCCTCTAGCGGGATACCCCTACAATGAGCAGTTCTTC.

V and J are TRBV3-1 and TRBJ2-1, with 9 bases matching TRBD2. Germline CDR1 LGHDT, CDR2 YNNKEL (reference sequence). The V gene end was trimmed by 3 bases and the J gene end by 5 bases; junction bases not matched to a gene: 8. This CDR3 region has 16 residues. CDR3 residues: CASSHSSGRTHNEQFF. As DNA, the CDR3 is TGTGCCAGCAGCCACTCGAGCGGGAGGACACACAATGAGCAGTTCTTC.

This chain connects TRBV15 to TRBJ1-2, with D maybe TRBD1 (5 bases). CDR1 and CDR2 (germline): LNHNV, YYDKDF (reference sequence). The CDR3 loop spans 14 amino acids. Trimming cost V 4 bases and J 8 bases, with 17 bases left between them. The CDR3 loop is CATSKGRGSWGYTF. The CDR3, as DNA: TGTGCCACCAGCAAAGGCCGGGGCAGCTGGGGCTACACCTTC.

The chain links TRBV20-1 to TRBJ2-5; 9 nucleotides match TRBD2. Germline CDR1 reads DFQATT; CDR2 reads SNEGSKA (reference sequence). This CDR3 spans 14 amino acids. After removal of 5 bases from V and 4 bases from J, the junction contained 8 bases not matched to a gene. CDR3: CSAAPGTSLETQYF. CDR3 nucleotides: TGCAGTGCTGCTCCCGGGACTAGCTTAGAGACCCAGTACTTC.

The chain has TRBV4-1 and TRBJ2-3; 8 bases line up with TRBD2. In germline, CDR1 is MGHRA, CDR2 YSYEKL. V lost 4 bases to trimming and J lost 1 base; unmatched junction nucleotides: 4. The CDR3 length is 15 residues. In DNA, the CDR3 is TGCGCCAGCAGCCCGACTAGCGTGGGCACAGATACGCAGTATTTT. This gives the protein CASSPTSVGTDTQYF.

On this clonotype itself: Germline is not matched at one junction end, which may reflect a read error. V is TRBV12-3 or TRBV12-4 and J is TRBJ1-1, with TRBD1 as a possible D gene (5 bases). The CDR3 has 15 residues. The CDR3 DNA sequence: TGTGCCAGCAGTTTAGTTGGGGGTTCAGGCACTGAGGCTTTCTTT. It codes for CASSLVGGSGTEAFF.

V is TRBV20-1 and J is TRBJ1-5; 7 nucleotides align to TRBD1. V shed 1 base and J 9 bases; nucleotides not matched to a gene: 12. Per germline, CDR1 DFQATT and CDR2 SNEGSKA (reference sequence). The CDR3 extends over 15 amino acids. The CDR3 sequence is CSARGGGHHLGPQHF. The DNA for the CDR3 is TGCAGTGCTAGAGGAGGGGGCCACCACTTGGGGCCCCAGCATTTT.

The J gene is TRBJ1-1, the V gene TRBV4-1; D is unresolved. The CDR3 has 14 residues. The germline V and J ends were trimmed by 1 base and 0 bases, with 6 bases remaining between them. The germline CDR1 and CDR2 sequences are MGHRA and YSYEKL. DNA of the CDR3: TGCGCCAGCAGCCAAGTTCTCATGAACACTGAAGCTTTCTTT. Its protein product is CASSQVLMNTEAFF.

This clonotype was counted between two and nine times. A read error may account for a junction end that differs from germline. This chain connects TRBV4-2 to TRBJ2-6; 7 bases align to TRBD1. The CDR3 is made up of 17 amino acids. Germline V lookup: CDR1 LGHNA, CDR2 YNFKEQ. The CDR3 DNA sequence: TGTGCCAGCAACCAAGATCGAGGGGGCGCTGGGGCCAACGTCCTGACTTTC. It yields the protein CASNQDRGGAGANVLTF.

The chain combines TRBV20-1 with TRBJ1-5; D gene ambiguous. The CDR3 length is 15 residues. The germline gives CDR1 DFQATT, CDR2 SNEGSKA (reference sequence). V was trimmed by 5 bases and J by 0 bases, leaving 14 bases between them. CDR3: CSALPHENSNQPQHF. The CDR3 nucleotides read TGCAGTGCTCTTCCCCACGAGAATAGCAATCAGCCCCAGCATTTT.

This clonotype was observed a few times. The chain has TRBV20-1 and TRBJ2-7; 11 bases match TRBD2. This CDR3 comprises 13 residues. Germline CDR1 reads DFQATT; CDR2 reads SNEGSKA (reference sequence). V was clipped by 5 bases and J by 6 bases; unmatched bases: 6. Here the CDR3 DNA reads TGCAGTGCTTTGGGACTAGCGGCTTTCGAGCAGTACTTC. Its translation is CSALGLAAFEQYF.

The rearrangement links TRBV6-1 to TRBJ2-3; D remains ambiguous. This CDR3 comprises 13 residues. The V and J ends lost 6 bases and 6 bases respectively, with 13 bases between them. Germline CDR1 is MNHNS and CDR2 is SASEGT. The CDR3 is CASSDPPLDTQYF. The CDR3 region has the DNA TGTGCCAGCAGCGACCCCCCCCTGGATACGCAGTATTTT.

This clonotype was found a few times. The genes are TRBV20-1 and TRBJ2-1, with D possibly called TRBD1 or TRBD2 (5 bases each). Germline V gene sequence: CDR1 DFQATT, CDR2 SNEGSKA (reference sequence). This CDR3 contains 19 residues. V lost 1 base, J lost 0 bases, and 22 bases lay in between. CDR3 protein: CSARVIRATGGGSYNEQFF. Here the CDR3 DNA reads TGCAGTGCTAGAGTAATCCGGGCAACGGGTGGGGGCTCCTACAATGAGCAGTTCTTC.

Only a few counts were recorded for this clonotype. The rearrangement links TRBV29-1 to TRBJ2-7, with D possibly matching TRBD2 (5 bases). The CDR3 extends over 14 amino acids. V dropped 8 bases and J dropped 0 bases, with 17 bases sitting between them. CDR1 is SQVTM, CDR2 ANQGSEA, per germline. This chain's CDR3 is CSISGGLSSYEQYF. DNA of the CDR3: TGCAGCATTTCGGGCGGACTCTCCTCCTACGAGCAGTACTTC.

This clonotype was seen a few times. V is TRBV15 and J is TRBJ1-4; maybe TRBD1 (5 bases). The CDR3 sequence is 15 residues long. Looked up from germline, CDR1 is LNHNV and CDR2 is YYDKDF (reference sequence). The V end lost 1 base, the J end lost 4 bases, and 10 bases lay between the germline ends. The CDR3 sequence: CATSRGRGVNEKLFF. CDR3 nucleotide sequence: TGTGCCACCAGCAGAGGACGGGGGGTTAATGAAAAACTGTTTTTT.

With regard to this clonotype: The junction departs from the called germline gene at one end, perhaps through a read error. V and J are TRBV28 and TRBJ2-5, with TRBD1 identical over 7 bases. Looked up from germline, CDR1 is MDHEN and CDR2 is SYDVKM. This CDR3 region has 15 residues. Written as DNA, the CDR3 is TGTGCCAGCAGCCGCGAGACAGGGAATTGGGAGACCCAGTATTTC. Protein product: CASSRETGNWETQYF.

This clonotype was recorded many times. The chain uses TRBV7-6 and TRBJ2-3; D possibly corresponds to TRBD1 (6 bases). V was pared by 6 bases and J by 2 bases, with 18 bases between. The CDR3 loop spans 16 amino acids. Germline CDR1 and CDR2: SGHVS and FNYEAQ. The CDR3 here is CASSTLSGGDTDTQYF. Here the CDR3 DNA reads TGTGCCAGCAGTACCCTTTCTGGGGGCGACACAGATACGCAGTATTTT.

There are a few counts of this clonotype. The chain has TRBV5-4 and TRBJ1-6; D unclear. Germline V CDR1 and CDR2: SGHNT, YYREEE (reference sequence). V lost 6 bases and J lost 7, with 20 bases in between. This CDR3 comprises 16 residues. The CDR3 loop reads CASTRIPGGMNSPLHF. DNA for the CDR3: TGTGCCAGCACTAGAATACCCGGAGGGATGAATTCACCCCTCCACTTT.

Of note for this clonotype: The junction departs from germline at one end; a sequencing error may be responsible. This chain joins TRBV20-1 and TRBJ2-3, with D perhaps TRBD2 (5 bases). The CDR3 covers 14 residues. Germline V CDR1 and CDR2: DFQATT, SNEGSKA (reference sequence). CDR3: CSARDYQHADTQYF. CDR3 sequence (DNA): TGCAGTGCAAGAGACTACCAACACGCAGATACGCAGTATTTT.

CDR3 residues: CSVGQGDDTQYF. The CDR3 DNA is TGCAGTGTCGGACAGGGGGACGACACCCAGTACTTC. J is TRBJ2-5 and V is TRBV20-1, with 10 bases aligning to TRBD1. The germline CDR1 and CDR2 sequences are DFQATT and SNEGSKA (reference sequence). This CDR3 is 12 amino acids long. V gave up 7 bases and J gave up 8 bases; unmatched junction bases: 7.

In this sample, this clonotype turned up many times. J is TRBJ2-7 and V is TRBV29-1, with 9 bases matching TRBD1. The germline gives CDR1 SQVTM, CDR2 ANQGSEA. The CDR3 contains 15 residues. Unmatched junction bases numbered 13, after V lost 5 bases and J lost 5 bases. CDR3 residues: CSVKTAWTGVNEQYF. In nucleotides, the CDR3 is TGCAGCGTTAAAACGGCGTGGACAGGGGTTAACGAGCAGTACTTC.

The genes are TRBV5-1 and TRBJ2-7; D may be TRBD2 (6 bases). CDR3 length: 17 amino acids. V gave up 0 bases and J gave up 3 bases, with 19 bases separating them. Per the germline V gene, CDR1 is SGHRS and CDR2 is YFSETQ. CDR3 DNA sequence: TGCGCCAGCAGCTTGGCCCAACCTGGAGGGTCCGGCTACGAGCAGTACTTC. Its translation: CASSLAQPGGSGYEQYF.